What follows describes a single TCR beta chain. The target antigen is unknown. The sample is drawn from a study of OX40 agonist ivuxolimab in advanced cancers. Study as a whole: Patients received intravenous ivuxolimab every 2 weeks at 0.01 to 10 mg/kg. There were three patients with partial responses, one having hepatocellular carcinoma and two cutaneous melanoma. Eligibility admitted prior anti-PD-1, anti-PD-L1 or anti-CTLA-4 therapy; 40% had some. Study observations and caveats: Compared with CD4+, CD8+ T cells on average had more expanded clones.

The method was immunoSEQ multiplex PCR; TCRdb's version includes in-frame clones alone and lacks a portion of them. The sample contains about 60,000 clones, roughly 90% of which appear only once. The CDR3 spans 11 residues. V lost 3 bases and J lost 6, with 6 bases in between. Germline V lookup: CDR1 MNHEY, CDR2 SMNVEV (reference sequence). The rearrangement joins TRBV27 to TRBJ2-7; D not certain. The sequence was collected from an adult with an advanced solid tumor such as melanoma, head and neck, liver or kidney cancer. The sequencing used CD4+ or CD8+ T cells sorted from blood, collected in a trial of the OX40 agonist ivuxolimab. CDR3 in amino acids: CASSFHGEQYF. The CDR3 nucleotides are TGTGCCAGCAGTTTTCACGGCGAGCAGTACTTC.